This is a list of T cell receptor beta chains from one sample in a study of spatial heterogeneity in lung cancer. TCRdb passed the 5' RACE reads through MiXCR, listing each CDR3 protein once. The sample contains tens of thousands of distinct CDR3 sequences, about 12% of which appear only once. This material consisted of PBMCs, taken at surgery. Source of these receptors: a female donor with early-stage non-small cell lung cancer. CDR3s include the opening cysteine and the closing phenylalanine or tryptophan. The order of the fields is clone size, J gene, D gene, V gene, CDR3 protein. D genes are given only for firm matches. Rows give clone size only sometimes, using once, few, many, or a class for an expanded clone.

abundance: many
j_gene: TRBJ2-5
d_gene: .
v_gene: TRBV9
CDR3aa: CASSVVALQETQYF

abundance: many
j_gene: TRBJ1-2
d_gene: .
v_gene: TRBV20-1
CDR3aa: CSATQGRHGYTF

abundance: few
j_gene: TRBJ2-3
d_gene: .
v_gene: TRBV7-6
CDR3aa: CASSSEILRTDTQYF

abundance: .
j_gene: TRBJ1-5
d_gene: TRBD1
v_gene: TRBV19
CDR3aa: CASSKTDRPDQPQHF

abundance: .
j_gene: TRBJ2-2
d_gene: TRBD1
v_gene: TRBV5-1
CDR3aa: CASSFQGATDTGELFF

abundance: many
j_gene: TRBJ2-1
d_gene: .
v_gene: TRBV4-3
CDR3aa: CASSQDGGNPYNEQFF

abundance: many
j_gene: TRBJ1-2
d_gene: .
v_gene: TRBV6-1
CDR3aa: CAGERGSYGYTF

abundance: .
j_gene: TRBJ2-1
d_gene: .
v_gene: TRBV18
CDR3aa: CASSYDSPGYNEQFF

abundance: .
j_gene: TRBJ1-3
d_gene: .
v_gene: TRBV6-5
CDR3aa: CASRSHSGAGNTIYF

abundance: .
j_gene: TRBJ2-1
d_gene: .
v_gene: TRBV3-1
CDR3aa: CASSRVRNNEQFF

abundance: few
j_gene: TRBJ1-5
d_gene: .
v_gene: TRBV6-1
CDR3aa: CASSNLNQPQHF

abundance: few
j_gene: TRBJ2-7
d_gene: .
v_gene: TRBV7-2
CDR3aa: CASSLAPSLSYEQYF

abundance: few
j_gene: TRBJ2-1
d_gene: .
v_gene: TRBV3-1
CDR3aa: CASSQQRPRGTTEYNEQFF

abundance: few
j_gene: TRBJ1-1
d_gene: TRBD1
v_gene: TRBV18
CDR3aa: CASSRGDSPNTEAFF

abundance: many
j_gene: TRBJ2-7
d_gene: .
v_gene: TRBV30
CDR3aa: CAWKDRAGIYEQYF

abundance: .
j_gene: TRBJ2-3
d_gene: .
v_gene: TRBV2
CDR3aa: CASSERDTQYF

abundance: few
j_gene: TRBJ2-5
d_gene: .
v_gene: TRBV5-4
CDR3aa: CASSLGQDLQETQYF

abundance: many
j_gene: TRBJ1-1
d_gene: .
v_gene: TRBV4-2
CDR3aa: CASSLPGEAMTNTEAFF

abundance: few
j_gene: TRBJ2-7
d_gene: .
v_gene: TRBV20-1
CDR3aa: CSARAEWGPEQYF

abundance: few
j_gene: TRBJ2-2
d_gene: .
v_gene: TRBV29-1
CDR3aa: CSVVRGNTGELFF

abundance: many
j_gene: TRBJ2-1
d_gene: .
v_gene: TRBV7-8
CDR3aa: CASSLGVSYNEQFF

abundance: .
j_gene: TRBJ1-1
d_gene: .
v_gene: TRBV5-1
CDR3aa: CASSYNMGLAFF

abundance: few
j_gene: TRBJ2-2
d_gene: TRBD2
v_gene: TRBV7-3
CDR3aa: CASSLKRGGAIGELFF

abundance: many
j_gene: TRBJ2-7
d_gene: .
v_gene: TRBV20-1
CDR3aa: CSAPTGSYEQYF

abundance: few
j_gene: TRBJ2-3
d_gene: TRBD2
v_gene: TRBV20-1
CDR3aa: CSARGTSGGALTDTQYF

abundance: few
j_gene: TRBJ2-1
d_gene: .
v_gene: TRBV7-9
CDR3aa: CASSLEGIHNEQFF

abundance: .
j_gene: TRBJ2-2
d_gene: .
v_gene: TRBV5-6
CDR3aa: CASSFLAGANTGELFF

abundance: .
j_gene: TRBJ1-6
d_gene: .
v_gene: TRBV7-2
CDR3aa: CASSLTSSGSPLHF

abundance: many
j_gene: TRBJ2-1
d_gene: TRBD2
v_gene: TRBV5-1
CDR3aa: CASSPGLAGQNEQFF

abundance: few
j_gene: TRBJ1-3
d_gene: .
v_gene: TRBV5-1
CDR3aa: CASSFDIGRGNTIYF

abundance: many
j_gene: TRBJ1-1
d_gene: .
v_gene: TRBV3-1
CDR3aa: CASTQSSAANTEAFF

abundance: .
j_gene: TRBJ1-4
d_gene: TRBD1
v_gene: TRBV18
CDR3aa: CASSQAEGQGNEKLFF

abundance: .
j_gene: TRBJ1-1
d_gene: .
v_gene: TRBV6-2/TRBV6-3
CDR3aa: CATGDPGPVTEAFF

abundance: few
j_gene: TRBJ1-1
d_gene: TRBD1
v_gene: TRBV5-1
CDR3aa: CASSFKLRTLGTAEAFF

abundance: .
j_gene: TRBJ1-3
d_gene: .
v_gene: TRBV9
CDR3aa: CASSVSGDYSGNTIYF

abundance: many
j_gene: TRBJ2-5
d_gene: .
v_gene: TRBV9
CDR3aa: CASSFTGGGLQETQYF

abundance: .
j_gene: TRBJ2-5
d_gene: TRBD1
v_gene: TRBV7-9
CDR3aa: CASSPGGAIQETQYF

abundance: few
j_gene: TRBJ2-1
d_gene: .
v_gene: TRBV6-2/TRBV6-3
CDR3aa: CASSYLPAGTGPYNEQFF

abundance: many
j_gene: TRBJ2-3
d_gene: .
v_gene: TRBV27
CDR3aa: CASSLEGFASTDTQYF

abundance: few
j_gene: TRBJ1-5
d_gene: .
v_gene: TRBV7-2
CDR3aa: CASSLKGDASNQPQHF

abundance: many
j_gene: TRBJ1-2
d_gene: TRBD1
v_gene: TRBV5-1
CDR3aa: CASSSTGVGHGYTF

abundance: few
j_gene: TRBJ2-7
d_gene: TRBD2
v_gene: TRBV4-1
CDR3aa: CASSQGLARSYEQYF

abundance: few
j_gene: TRBJ2-1
d_gene: .
v_gene: TRBV25-1
CDR3aa: CASSEYRDTDQFF

abundance: .
j_gene: TRBJ1-2
d_gene: TRBD1
v_gene: TRBV28
CDR3aa: CASSFDRGRDGYTF

abundance: many
j_gene: TRBJ2-1
d_gene: .
v_gene: TRBV28
CDR3aa: CASSSPTSRLNEQFF

abundance: few
j_gene: TRBJ1-1
d_gene: .
v_gene: TRBV19
CDR3aa: CASSIGFAEAFF

abundance: few
j_gene: TRBJ2-4
d_gene: TRBD2
v_gene: TRBV20-1
CDR3aa: CSARGASGGPIAKNIQYF

abundance: many
j_gene: TRBJ2-3
d_gene: .
v_gene: TRBV12-3/TRBV12-4
CDR3aa: CASTLVIDTQYF

abundance: .
j_gene: TRBJ2-2
d_gene: .
v_gene: TRBV7-2
CDR3aa: CASSPRQDTGELFF